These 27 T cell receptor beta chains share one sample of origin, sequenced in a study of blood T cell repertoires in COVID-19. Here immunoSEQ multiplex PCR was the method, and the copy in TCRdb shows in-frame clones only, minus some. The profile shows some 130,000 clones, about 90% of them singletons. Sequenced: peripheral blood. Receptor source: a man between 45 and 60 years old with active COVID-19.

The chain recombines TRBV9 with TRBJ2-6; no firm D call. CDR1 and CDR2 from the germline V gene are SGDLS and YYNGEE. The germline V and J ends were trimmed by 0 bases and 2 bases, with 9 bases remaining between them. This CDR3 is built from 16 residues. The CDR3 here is CASSVETSAGANVLTF. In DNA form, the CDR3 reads TGTGCCAGCAGCGTAGAGACCAGCGCTGGGGCCAACGTCCTGACTTTC.

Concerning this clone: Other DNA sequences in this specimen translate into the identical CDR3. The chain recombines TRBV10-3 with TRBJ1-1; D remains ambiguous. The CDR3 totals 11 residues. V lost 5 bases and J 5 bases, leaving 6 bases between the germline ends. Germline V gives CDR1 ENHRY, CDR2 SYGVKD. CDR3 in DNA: TGTGCCATCAGTCCGGGGACTGAAGCTTTCTTT. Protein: CAISPGTEAFF.

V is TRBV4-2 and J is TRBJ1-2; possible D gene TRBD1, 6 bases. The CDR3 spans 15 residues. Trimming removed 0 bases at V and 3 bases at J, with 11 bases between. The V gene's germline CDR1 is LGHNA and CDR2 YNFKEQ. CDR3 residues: CASSQDQGNDYGYTF. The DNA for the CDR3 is TGTGCCAGCAGCCAAGATCAGGGGAACGACTATGGCTACACCTTC.

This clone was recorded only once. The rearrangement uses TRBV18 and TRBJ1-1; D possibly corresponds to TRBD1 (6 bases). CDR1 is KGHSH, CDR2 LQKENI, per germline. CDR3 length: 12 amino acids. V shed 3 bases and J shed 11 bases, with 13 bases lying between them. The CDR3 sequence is CASSPSTGWAFF. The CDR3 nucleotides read TGTGCCAGCTCACCGTCGACAGGTTGGGCTTTCTTT.

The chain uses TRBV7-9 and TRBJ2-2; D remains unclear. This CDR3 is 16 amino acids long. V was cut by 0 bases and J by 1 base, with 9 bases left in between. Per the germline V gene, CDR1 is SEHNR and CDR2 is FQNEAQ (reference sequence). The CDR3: CASSLASPRNTGELFF. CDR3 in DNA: TGTGCCAGCAGCTTAGCATCCCCGCGGAACACCGGGGAGCTGTTTTTT.

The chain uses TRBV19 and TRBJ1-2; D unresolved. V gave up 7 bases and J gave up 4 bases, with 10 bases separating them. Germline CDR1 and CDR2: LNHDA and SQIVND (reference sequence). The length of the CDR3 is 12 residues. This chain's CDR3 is CASTGFAYGYTF. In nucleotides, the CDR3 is TGTGCCAGTACAGGCTTCGCCTATGGCTACACCTTC.

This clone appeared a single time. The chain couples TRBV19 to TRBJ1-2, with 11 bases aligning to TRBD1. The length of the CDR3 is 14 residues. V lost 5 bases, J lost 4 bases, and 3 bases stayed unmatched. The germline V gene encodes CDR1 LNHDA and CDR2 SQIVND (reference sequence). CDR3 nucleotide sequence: TGTGCCAGTAGTGCCGGGACAGGGGGCTATGGCTACACCTTC. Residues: CASSAGTGGYGYTF. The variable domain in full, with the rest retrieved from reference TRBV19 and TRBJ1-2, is DGGITQSPKYLFRKEGQNVTLSCEQNLNHDAMYWYRQDPGQGLRLIYYSQIVNDFQKGDIAEGYSVSREKKESFPLTVTSAQKNPTAFYLCASSAGTGGYGYTFGSGTRLTVV.

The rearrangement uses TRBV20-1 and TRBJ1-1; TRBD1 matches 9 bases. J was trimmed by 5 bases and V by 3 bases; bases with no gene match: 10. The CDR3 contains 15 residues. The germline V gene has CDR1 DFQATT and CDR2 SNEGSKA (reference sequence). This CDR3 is CSASRRDRVTTEAFF. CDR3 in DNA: TGCAGTGCTAGTAGGAGGGACAGGGTAACAACTGAAGCTTTCTTT.

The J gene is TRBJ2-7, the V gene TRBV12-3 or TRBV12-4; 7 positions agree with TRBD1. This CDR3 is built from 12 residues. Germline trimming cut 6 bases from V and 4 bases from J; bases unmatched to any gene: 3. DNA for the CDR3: TGTGCCAGCAGCCCGACAGGGTACGAGCAGTACTTC. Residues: CASSPTGYEQYF.

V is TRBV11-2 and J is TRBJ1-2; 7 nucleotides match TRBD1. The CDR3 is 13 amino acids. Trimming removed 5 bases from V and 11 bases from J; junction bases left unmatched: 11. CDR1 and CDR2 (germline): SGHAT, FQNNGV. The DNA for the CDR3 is TGTGCCAGCAGCGCAGGACAGGAGTTTGGTTACACCTTC. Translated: CASSAGQEFGYTF.

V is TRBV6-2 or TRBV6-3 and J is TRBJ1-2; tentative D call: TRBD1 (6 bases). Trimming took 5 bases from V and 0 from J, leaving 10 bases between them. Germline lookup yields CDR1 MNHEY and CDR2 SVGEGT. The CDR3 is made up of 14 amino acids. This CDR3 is CASSVQGTNYGYTF. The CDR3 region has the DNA TGTGCCAGCAGTGTACAGGGAACTAACTATGGCTACACCTTC.

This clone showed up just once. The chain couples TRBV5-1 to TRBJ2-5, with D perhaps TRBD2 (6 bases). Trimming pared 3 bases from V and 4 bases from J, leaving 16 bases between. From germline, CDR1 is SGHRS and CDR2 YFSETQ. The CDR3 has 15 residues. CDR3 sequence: CASSSSFGGTETQYF. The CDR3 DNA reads TGCGCCAGCAGCTCCTCCTTTGGGGGGACAGAGACCCAGTACTTC.

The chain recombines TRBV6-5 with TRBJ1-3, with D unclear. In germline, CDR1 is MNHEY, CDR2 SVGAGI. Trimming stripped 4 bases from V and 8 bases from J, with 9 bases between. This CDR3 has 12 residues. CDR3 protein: CASSWRKDTIYF. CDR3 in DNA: TGTGCCAGCAGTTGGCGGAAGGACACCATATATTTT.

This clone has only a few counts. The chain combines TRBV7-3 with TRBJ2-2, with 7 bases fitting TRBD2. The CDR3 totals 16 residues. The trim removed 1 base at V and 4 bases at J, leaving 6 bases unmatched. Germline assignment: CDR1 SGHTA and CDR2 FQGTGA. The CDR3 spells CASSLNAGESTGELFF. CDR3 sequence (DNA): TGTGCCAGCAGCTTAAATGCGGGGGAGTCCACCGGGGAGCTGTTTTTT.

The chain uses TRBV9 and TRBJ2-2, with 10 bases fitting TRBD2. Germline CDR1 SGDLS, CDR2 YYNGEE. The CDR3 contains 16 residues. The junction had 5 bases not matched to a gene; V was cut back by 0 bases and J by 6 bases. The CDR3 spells CASSVAPSGGAGELFF. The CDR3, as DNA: TGTGCCAGCAGCGTAGCCCCCAGCGGGGGGGCCGGGGAGCTGTTTTTT.

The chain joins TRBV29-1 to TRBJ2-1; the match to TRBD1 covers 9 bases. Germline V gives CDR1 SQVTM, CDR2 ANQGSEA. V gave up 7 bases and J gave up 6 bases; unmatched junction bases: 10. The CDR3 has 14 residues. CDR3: CSGTPRQGVNEQFF. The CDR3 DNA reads TGCAGCGGGACTCCTCGACAGGGGGTCAATGAGCAGTTCTTC.

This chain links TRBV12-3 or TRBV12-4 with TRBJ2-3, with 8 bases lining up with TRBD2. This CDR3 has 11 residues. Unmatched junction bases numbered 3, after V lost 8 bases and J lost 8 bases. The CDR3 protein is CASEAGGTQYF. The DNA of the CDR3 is TGTGCCAGCGAGGCGGGGGGTACGCAGTATTTT.

CDR3 sequence: CAIGAALTNEKLFF. CDR3 coding DNA: TGTGCCATCGGGGCGGCGTTAACTAATGAAAAACTGTTTTTT. The chain is built from TRBV10-3 and TRBJ1-4, with TRBD1 as a possible D gene (5 bases). V shed 8 bases and J shed 1 base, with 11 bases lying between them. CDR3 size: 14 residues. Germline CDR1 and CDR2: ENHRY and SYGVKD.

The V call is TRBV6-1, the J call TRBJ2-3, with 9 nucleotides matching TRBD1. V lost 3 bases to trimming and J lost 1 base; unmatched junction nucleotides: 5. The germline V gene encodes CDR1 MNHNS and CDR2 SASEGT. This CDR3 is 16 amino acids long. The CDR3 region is CASSDRWDRGTDTQYF. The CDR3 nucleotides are TGTGCCAGCAGTGACCGGTGGGACAGGGGCACAGATACGCAGTATTTT.

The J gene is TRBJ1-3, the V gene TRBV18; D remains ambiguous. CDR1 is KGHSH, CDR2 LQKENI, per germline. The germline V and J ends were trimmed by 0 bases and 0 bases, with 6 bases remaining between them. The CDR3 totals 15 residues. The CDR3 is CASSPPAASGNTIYF. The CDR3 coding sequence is TGTGCCAGCTCACCACCAGCGGCCTCTGGAAACACCATATATTTT.

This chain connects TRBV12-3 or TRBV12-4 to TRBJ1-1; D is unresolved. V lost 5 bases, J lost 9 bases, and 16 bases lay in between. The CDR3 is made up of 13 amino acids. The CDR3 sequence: CASSANLGVKAFF. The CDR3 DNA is TGTGCCAGCAGTGCTAATTTGGGAGTTAAAGCTTTCTTT.

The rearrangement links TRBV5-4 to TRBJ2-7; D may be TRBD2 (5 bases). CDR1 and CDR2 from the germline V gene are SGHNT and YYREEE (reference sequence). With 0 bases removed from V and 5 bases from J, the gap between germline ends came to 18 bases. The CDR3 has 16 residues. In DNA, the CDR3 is TGTGCCAGCAGCTTGGACCCCCTCGGGAAGCGCCACGAGCAGTACTTC. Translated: CASSLDPLGKRHEQYF.

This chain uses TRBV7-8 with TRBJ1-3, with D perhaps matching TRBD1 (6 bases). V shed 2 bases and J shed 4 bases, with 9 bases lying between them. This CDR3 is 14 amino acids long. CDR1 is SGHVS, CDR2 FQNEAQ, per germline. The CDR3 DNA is TGTGCCAGCAGCTTAACGGACAGCGGAAACACCATATATTTT. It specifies CASSLTDSGNTIYF.

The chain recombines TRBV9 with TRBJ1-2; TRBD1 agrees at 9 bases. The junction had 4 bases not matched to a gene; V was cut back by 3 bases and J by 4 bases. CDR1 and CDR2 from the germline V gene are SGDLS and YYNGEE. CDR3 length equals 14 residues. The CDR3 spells CASSGTGVPYGYTF. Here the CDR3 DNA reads TGTGCCAGCAGCGGGACAGGGGTACCCTATGGCTACACCTTC.

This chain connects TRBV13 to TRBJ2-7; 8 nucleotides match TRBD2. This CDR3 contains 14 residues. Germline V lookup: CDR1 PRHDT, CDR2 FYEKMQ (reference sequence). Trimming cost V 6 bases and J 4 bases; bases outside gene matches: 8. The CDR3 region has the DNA TGTGCCAGCAGGAGGGCGGGGGGTTTGTACGAGCAGTACTTC. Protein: CASRRAGGLYEQYF.

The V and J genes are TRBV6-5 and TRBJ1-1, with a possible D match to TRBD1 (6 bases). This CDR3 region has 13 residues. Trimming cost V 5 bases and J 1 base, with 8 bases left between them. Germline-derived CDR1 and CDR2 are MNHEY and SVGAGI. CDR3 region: CASSKQGNTEAFF. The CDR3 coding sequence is TGTGCCAGCAGTAAACAGGGGAACACTGAAGCTTTCTTT.

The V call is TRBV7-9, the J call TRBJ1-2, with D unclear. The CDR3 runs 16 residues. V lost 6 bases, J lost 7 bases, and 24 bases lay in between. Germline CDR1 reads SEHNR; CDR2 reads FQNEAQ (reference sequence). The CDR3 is CASSPVSGSPLVGYTF. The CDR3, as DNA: TGTGCCAGCAGTCCAGTATCTGGCTCTCCCCTAGTTGGCTACACCTTC.